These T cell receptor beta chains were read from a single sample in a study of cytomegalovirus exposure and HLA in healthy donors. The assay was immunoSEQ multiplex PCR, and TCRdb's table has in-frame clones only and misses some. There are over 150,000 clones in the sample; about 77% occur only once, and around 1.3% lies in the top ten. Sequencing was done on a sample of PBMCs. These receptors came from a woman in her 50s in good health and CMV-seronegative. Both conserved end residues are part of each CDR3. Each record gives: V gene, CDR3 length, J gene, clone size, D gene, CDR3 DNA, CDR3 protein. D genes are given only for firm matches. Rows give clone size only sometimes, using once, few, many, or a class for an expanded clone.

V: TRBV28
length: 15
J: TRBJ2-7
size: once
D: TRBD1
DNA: TGTGCCAGCATCGAACCGGGACAGGGAAGGTACGAGCAGTACTTC
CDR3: CASIEPGQGRYEQYF

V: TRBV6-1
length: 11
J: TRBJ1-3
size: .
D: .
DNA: TGTGCCAGCAGTGACGGGGACACCATATATTTT
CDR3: CASSDGDTIYF

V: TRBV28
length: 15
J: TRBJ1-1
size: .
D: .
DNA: TGTGCCAGCAGTTACCCCCGGGGGGTTGGCACTGAAGCTTTCTTT
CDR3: CASSYPRGVGTEAFF

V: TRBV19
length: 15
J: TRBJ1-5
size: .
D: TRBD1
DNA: TGTGCCAGTAGTTTCCGGGACAGGGACAATCAGCCCCAGCATTTT
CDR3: CASSFRDRDNQPQHF

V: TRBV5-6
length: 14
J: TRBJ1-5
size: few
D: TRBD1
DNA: TGTGCCAGCAGGAAAACAGGGGAAGGGCAGCCCCAGCATTTT
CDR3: CASRKTGEGQPQHF

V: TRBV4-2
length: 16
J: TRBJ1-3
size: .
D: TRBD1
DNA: TGTGCCAGCAGCCAAGCCCGACAGGGGTTGGGAAACACCATATATTTT
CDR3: CASSQARQGLGNTIYF

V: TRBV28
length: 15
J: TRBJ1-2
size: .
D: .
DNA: TGTGCCAGCAGTGGGACATCCAACCCTAACTATGGCTACACCTTC
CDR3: CASSGTSNPNYGYTF

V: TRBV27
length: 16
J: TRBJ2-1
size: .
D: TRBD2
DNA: TGTGCCAGCAGTTGGACTAGCGGGAGGGCCGGGGGTGAGCAGTTCTTC
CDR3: CASSWTSGRAGGEQFF

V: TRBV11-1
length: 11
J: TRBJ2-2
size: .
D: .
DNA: TGTGCCAGCAGCTTTCACGGGGAGCTGTTTTTT
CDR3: CASSFHGELFF

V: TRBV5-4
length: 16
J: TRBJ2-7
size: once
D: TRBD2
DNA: TGTGCCAGCAGCTTACGAAGACTAGCGGGAGGGGACGAGCAGTACTTC
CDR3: CASSLRRLAGGDEQYF

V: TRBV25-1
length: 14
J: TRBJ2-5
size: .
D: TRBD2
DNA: TGTGCCAGCAGTGAAGTACTAGCGGGAGAGACCCAGTACTTC
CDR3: CASSEVLAGETQYF

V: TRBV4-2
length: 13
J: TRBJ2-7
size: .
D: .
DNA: TGTGCCAGCAGCCAAGATTATCTAGGCGAGCAGTACTTC
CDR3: CASSQDYLGEQYF

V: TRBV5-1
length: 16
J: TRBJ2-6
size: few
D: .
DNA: TGCGCCAGCAGCCCGAGATTGCTCTCTGGGGCCAACGTCCTGACTTTC
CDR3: CASSPRLLSGANVLTF

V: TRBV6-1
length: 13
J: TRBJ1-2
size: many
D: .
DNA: TGTGCCAGCAACATACAGGAAAGCTATGGCTACACCTTC
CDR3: CASNIQESYGYTF

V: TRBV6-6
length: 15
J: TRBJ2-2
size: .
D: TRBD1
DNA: TGTGCCAGCAGCCCCGACAGGGTTTGGACCGGGGAGCTGTTTTTT
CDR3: CASSPDRVWTGELFF

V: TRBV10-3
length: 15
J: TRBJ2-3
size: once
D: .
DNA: TGTGCCATCAGGGACATCCCCTGGGGCACAGATACGCAGTATTTT
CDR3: CAIRDIPWGTDTQYF

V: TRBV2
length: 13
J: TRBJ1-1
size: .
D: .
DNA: TGTGCCAGCAGTGTGAACAGGGACACTGAAGCTTTCTTT
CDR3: CASSVNRDTEAFF

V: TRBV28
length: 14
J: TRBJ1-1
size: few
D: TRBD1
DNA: TGTGCCAGCAGTACAGGGGGCGTTGGCACTGAAGCTTTCTTT
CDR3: CASSTGGVGTEAFF

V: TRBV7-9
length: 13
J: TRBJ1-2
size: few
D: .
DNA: TGTGCCAGCAGCGAGGGGGGGTACTATGGCTACACCTTC
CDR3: CASSEGGYYGYTF

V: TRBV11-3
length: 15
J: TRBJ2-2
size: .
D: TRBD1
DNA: TGTGCCAGCAGCTCAACAGGGGCGAACACCGGGGAGCTGTTTTTT
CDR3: CASSSTGANTGELFF

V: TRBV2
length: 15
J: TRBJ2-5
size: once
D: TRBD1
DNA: TGTGCCAGCAGTGGAGGCAGGGGGCGGATAGAGACCCAGTACTTC
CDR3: CASSGGRGRIETQYF

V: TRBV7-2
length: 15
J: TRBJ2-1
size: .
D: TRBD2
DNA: TGTGCCAGCAGCTTATTACTAGCGGGAAATAATGAGCAGTTCTTC
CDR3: CASSLLLAGNNEQFF

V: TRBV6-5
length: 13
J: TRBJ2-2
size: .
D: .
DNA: TGTGCCAGCAGATACCTAGGAGTGGGGGAGCTGTTTTTT
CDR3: CASRYLGVGELFF

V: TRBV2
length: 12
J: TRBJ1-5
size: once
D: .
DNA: TGTGCCAGCAGGACAAGTAATCAGCCCCAGCATTTT
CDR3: CASRTSNQPQHF

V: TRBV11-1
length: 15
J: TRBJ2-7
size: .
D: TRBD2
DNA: TGTGCCAGCAGCTGGACTAGCGGGACAACCTACGAGCAGTACTTC
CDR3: CASSWTSGTTYEQYF

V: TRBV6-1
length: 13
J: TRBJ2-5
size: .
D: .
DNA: TGTGCCAGCAGGGTAGCTCTAATGGAGACCCAGTACTTC
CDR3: CASRVALMETQYF

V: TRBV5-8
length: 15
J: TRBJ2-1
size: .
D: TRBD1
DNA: TGTGCCAGCAGCTTCCAGGGGGCGAACTACAATGAGCAGTTCTTC
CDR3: CASSFQGANYNEQFF

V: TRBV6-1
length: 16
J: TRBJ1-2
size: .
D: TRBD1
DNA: TGTGCCAGCAGTGAAGGGACAGGCTCCCTCGGCTATGGCTACACCTTC
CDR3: CASSEGTGSLGYGYTF

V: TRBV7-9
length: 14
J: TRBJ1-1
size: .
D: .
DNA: TGTGCCAGCAGCGCCATGACAGAGAACACTGAAGCTTTCTTT
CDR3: CASSAMTENTEAFF

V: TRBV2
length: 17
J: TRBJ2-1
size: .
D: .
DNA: TGTGCCAGCAGTGGGGTTAGGGGGGGTTACTCCTACAATGAGCAGTTCTTC
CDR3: CASSGVRGGYSYNEQFF

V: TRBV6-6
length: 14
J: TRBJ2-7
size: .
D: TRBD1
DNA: TGTGCCAGCCACGGGACAGGGGTTGACTACGAGCAGTACTTC
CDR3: CASHGTGVDYEQYF

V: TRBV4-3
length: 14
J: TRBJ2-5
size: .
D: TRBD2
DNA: TGCGCCAGCAGCCAGGGGGCGGGGGGAGGGACCCAGTACTTC
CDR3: CASSQGAGGGTQYF

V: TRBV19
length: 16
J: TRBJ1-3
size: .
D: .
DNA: TGTGCCAGTAGTGTGACCCAACAGGCATCTGGAAACACCATATATTTT
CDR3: CASSVTQQASGNTIYF